This entry concerns a single T cell receptor beta chain. Documented treatment: approximately 18 received Ad26.COV2.S at low or high dose, single or two shots; several received placebo; per-sample allocation not given. After the first vaccine or placebo injection, samples were drawn on day 63. Within Boston, the person who donated was an adult of 18-55 years. Measured with immunoSEQ multiplex PCR; TCRdb has only the in-frame clones, and not every one. The table has around 300,000 clones, around 90% seen once. The sample comes from a study of Ad26.COV2.S vaccination and SARS-CoV-2 variants. About the study: The Ad26.COV2.S arm of the COV1001 trial was where the donor was placed. The study gave Ad26.COV2.S intramuscularly, once or twice 56 days apart.

This CDR3 is built from 15 residues. Germline CDR1 reads SGHAT; CDR2 reads FQNNGV. Trimming stripped 5 bases from V and 8 bases from J, with 19 bases between. This rearrangement joins TRBV11-2 to TRBJ2-1; D could derive from TRBD1 or TRBD2 (5 bases each). This clonotype was sampled from a person between 18 and 60 years old who received the Ad26.COV2.S COVID-19 vaccine or a placebo. The sequencing used peripheral blood, collected in a trial of Ad26.COV2.S vaccine versus placebo. DNA of the CDR3: TGTGCCAGCAGCCGAATGTGGGACGCCCCGTATGAGCAGTTCTTC. Its translation: CASSRMWDAPYEQFF.